The rows below give T cell receptor beta chains drawn from one sample of a study of T-cell memory formation after mild COVID-19. From the 5' RACE reads, TCRdb called clonotypes with MiXCR, one entry per CDR3 protein. The sample contains about 140,000 distinct CDR3 sequences, around 15% of which appear only once. The sequenced sample was PBMCs or a T cell subset sorted from them (not recorded which). These receptors were obtained from an adult woman who had mild COVID-19 (a few samples of this study predate the infection). Cell type and time point are not known. CDR3s include the opening cysteine and the closing phenylalanine or tryptophan.

CDR3 protein: CAISEWDRGVYNEQFF; CDR3 length: 16; V gene: TRBV10-3
CDR3 protein: CAGAPGRTYEQYF; CDR3 length: 13; V gene: TRBV7-9
CDR3 protein: CSVELAGVATYEQYF; CDR3 length: 15; V gene: TRBV29-1
CDR3 protein: CASSLAGTGDYEQYF; CDR3 length: 15; V gene: TRBV13
CDR3 protein: CASSPSTGAASQPQHF; CDR3 length: 16; V gene: TRBV19
CDR3 protein: CSARTEYEQYF; CDR3 length: 11; V gene: TRBV20-1
CDR3 protein: CASSLARPAGTQYF; CDR3 length: 14; V gene: TRBV7-8
CDR3 protein: CASSLDGSGRDEQYF; CDR3 length: 15; V gene: TRBV7-7
CDR3 protein: CASSLGALGYEQYF; CDR3 length: 14; V gene: TRBV7-6
CDR3 protein: CASSWDRGLYNEQFF; CDR3 length: 15; V gene: TRBV6-1
CDR3 protein: CASRGTGATEQYF; CDR3 length: 13; V gene: TRBV25-1
CDR3 protein: CASSLRDGSYEQYF; CDR3 length: 14; V gene: TRBV6-2/TRBV6-3
CDR3 protein: CSAYRDAPTEAFF; CDR3 length: 13; V gene: TRBV20-1
CDR3 protein: CASSLEGCGYTF; CDR3 length: 12; V gene: TRBV7-8
CDR3 protein: CASSFRGSSYEQYF; CDR3 length: 14; V gene: TRBV5-1
CDR3 protein: CASSQVYANTGELFF; CDR3 length: 15; V gene: TRBV4-2
CDR3 protein: CASSPQAGRADTQYF; CDR3 length: 15; V gene: TRBV4-1
CDR3 protein: CASKPLAGADTQYF; CDR3 length: 14; V gene: TRBV9
CDR3 protein: CSARLGGSNTEAFF; CDR3 length: 14; V gene: TRBV29-1
CDR3 protein: CASSLATSGVYYNEQFF; CDR3 length: 17; V gene: TRBV5-1
CDR3 protein: CATSERAGQYSELFF; CDR3 length: 15; V gene: TRBV24-1
CDR3 protein: CASSQGAGNTEAFF; CDR3 length: 14; V gene: TRBV4-2
CDR3 protein: CASRPGGLKLFF; CDR3 length: 12; V gene: TRBV12-3/TRBV12-4
CDR3 protein: CASSLSSAISYNEQFF; CDR3 length: 16; V gene: TRBV12-3/TRBV12-4
CDR3 protein: CASRQYNEQFF; CDR3 length: 11; V gene: TRBV7-9
CDR3 protein: CASSFEDYNEQFF; CDR3 length: 13; V gene: TRBV7-9
CDR3 protein: CASSLNGEISLRRNTIYF; CDR3 length: 18; V gene: TRBV5-1
CDR3 protein: CASSLVTGMPYNEQFF; CDR3 length: 16; V gene: TRBV7-9
CDR3 protein: CASSQDEWSGTDTQYF; CDR3 length: 16; V gene: TRBV4-2
CDR3 protein: CASSELRGAYTDTQYF; CDR3 length: 16; V gene: TRBV6-1
CDR3 protein: CASSQVFTGTHNEQFF; CDR3 length: 16; V gene: TRBV4-1
CDR3 protein: CSARALAGYEQYF; CDR3 length: 13; V gene: TRBV20-1
CDR3 protein: CASSLFGTDTQYF; CDR3 length: 13; V gene: TRBV27
CDR3 protein: CASSLASTRSTRGAFYEQYF; CDR3 length: 20; V gene: TRBV5-4
CDR3 protein: CASSVGLAGVYETQYF; CDR3 length: 16; V gene: TRBV9
CDR3 protein: CASSARGQPQHF; CDR3 length: 12; V gene: TRBV2
CDR3 protein: CASSLRVARGDNEQFF; CDR3 length: 16; V gene: TRBV7-9
CDR3 protein: CASSDSGGGTDTQYF; CDR3 length: 15; V gene: TRBV7-9
CDR3 protein: CASSPLNRGAQYF; CDR3 length: 13; V gene: TRBV5-1
CDR3 protein: CASRPKTGIQPQHF; CDR3 length: 14; V gene: TRBV6-5
CDR3 protein: CASSDAGGSGFADTQYF; CDR3 length: 17; V gene: TRBV7-9
CDR3 protein: CATSGTGVEQYF; CDR3 length: 12; V gene: TRBV24-1
CDR3 protein: CSVRGNEQFF; CDR3 length: 10; V gene: TRBV29-1
CDR3 protein: CARGTTQETQYF; CDR3 length: 12; V gene: TRBV6-2/TRBV6-3
CDR3 protein: CASRPGQRAGYTF; CDR3 length: 13; V gene: TRBV7-9
CDR3 protein: CASSPSGGSDLFF; CDR3 length: 13; V gene: TRBV12-3/TRBV12-4
CDR3 protein: CSAKGNGLEQYF; CDR3 length: 12; V gene: TRBV20-1
CDR3 protein: CSARGGLDYEQYF; CDR3 length: 13; V gene: TRBV20-1